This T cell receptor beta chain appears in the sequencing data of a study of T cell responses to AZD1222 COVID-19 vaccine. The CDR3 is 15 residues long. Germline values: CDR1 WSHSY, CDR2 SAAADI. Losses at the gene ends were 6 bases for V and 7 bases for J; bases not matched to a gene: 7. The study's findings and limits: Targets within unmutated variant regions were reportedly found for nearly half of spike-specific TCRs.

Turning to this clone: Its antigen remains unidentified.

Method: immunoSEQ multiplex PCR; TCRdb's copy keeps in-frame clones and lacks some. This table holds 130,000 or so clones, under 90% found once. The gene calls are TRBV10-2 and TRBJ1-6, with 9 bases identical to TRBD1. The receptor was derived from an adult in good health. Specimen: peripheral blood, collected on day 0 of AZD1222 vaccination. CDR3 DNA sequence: TGCGCCAGCAGGGACAGGGGCGAAGGGAATTCACCCCTCCACTTT. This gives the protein CASRDRGEGNSPLHF.